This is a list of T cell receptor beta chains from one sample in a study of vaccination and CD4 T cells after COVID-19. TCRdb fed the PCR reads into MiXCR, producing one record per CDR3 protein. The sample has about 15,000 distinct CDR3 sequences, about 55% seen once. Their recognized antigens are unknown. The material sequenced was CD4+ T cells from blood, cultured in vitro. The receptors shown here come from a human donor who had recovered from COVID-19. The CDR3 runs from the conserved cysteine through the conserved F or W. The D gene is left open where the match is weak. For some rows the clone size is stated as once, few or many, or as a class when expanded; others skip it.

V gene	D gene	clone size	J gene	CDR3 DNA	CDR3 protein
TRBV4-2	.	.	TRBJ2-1	TGTGCCAGCAGCCAGACTAGGCTTGAGCAGTTCTTC	CASSQTRLEQFF
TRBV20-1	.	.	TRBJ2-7	TGCAGTGCATCCTTAGGACGGAATACCTACGAGCAGTACTTC	CSASLGRNTYEQYF
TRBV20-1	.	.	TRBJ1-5	TGCAGTGCCCAGGGTAGCGGGCAGCCCCAGCATTTT	CSAQGSGQPQHF
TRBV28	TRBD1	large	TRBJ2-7	TGTGCCAGCAGCCCACCCGGGACAGCCCACTACGAGCAGTACTTC	CASSPPGTAHYEQYF
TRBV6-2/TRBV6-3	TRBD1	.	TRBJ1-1	TGTGCCAGCAGTTACCCACCAGGACAGGCAAACACTGAAGCTTTCTTT	CASSYPPGQANTEAFF
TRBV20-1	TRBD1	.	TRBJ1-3	TGCAGTGCTAGCCGGGACAGGGCTGGAAACACCATATATTTT	CSASRDRAGNTIYF
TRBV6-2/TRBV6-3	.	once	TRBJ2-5	TGTGCCAGCAGTACGGAGGACTTCCAAGAGACCCAGTACTTC	CASSTEDFQETQYF
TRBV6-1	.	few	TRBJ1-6	TGTGCCAGCACCCAAGGACTTTCGAGTTCACCCCTCCACTTT	CASTQGLSSSPLHF
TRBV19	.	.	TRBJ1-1	TGTGCCAGTAGTATAGAGGCCAGGGTGCGGACTGAAGCTTTCTTT	CASSIEARVRTEAFF
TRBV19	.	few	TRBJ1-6	TGTGCCAGTAGTACCCGACAGGCGGGGAAGGCCAATTCACCCCTCCACTTT	CASSTRQAGKANSPLHF
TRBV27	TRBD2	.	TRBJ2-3	TGTGCCAGCACCAAAAGGGGACTAGGAACAGATACGCAGTATTTT	CASTKRGLGTDTQYF
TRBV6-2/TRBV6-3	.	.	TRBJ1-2	TGTGCCAGCAGTTACTCGCGGGAATTGAGCTATGGCTACACCTTC	CASSYSRELSYGYTF
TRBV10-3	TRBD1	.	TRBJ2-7	TGTGCCATCAGTGACGGGACAGGCGGATCCTACGAGCAGTACTTC	CAISDGTGGSYEQYF
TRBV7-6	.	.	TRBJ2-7	TGTGCCAGCAGCTTAGTTGGCGTCGCCTACGAGCAGTACTTC	CASSLVGVAYEQYF
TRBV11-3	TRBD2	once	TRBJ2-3	TGTGCCAGCAGCCTGGGGACTAGTAAGAGTACAGATACGCAGTATTTT	CASSLGTSKSTDTQYF
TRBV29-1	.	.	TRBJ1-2	TGCAGCGTTGACTCCCATAGGGACGACTATGGCTACACCTTC	CSVDSHRDDYGYTF
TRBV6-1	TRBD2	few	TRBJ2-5	TGTGCCAGCAGTGAGGAGCCTAGCGGGAGGGTGGAGACCCAGTACTTC	CASSEEPSGRVETQYF
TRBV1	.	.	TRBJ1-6	TGCACCAGCAGCCTACGACGGGACAGGGTGGATTCACCCCTCCACTTT	CTSSLRRDRVDSPLHF
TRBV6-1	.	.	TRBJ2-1	TGTGCCAGCAGCCAGCGGTCCTACAATGAGCAGTTCTTC	CASSQRSYNEQFF
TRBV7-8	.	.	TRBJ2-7	TGTGCCAGCAGCTTAGCGCCAGGATACGAGCAGTACTTC	CASSLAPGYEQYF
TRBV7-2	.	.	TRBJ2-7	TGTGCCAGCAGCGCCGGGACTGGGTACGAGCAGTACTTC	CASSAGTGYEQYF
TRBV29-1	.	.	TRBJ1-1	TGCAGCGTTTACAGCGGGCGGAACACTGAAGCTTTCTTT	CSVYSGRNTEAFF